Below are 18 T cell receptor beta chains sequenced from a single sample in a study of control samples from healthy donors and cancer patients. Here immunoSEQ multiplex PCR was the method, and the copy in TCRdb shows in-frame clones only, minus some. The data contain some 40,000 clones, around four fifths of them singletons. Sequencing used PBMCs. These receptors all stem from a woman aged 55-69 years with lung cancer.

The chain uses TRBV4-2 and TRBJ2-3; the D gene is possibly TRBD2 (5 bases). CDR1 is LGHNA and CDR2 is YNFKEQ in the germline V gene. This CDR3 spans 13 amino acids. V was cut by 1 base and J by 6 bases, with 8 bases left in between. This chain's CDR3 is CASSQAGKDTQYF. CDR3 DNA: TGTGCCAGCAGCCAAGCCGGGAAGGATACGCAGTATTTT.

The J gene is TRBJ2-7, the V gene TRBV18; D ambiguous. Trimming took 3 bases from V and 5 from J, leaving 8 bases between them. This CDR3 comprises 12 residues. In germline, CDR1 is KGHSH, CDR2 LQKENI. CDR3 bases: TGTGCCAGCTCACCCGATGAGGACGAGCAGTACTTC. It yields the protein CASSPDEDEQYF.

V and J are TRBV5-1 and TRBJ2-7; 7 nucleotides match TRBD1. The junction had 4 bases not matched to a gene; V was cut back by 4 bases and J by 0 bases. The CDR3 sequence is 14 residues long. The germline CDR1 and CDR2 sequences are SGHRS and YFSETQ. CDR3 nucleotide sequence: TGCGCCAGCAGCCCCGGGACAGCCTCCTACGAGCAGTACTTC. It yields the protein CASSPGTASYEQYF.

V is TRBV4-1 and J is TRBJ1-2, with D perhaps matching TRBD1 (6 bases). V dropped 4 bases and J dropped 5 bases, with 20 bases sitting between them. The CDR3 has 16 residues. Germline-derived CDR1 and CDR2 are MGHRA and YSYEKL. Written as DNA, the CDR3 is TGCGCCAGCAGCCCCCTGGTGCGGGGGCGCGGGTATGGCTACACCTTC. Protein product: CASSPLVRGRGYGYTF.

The J gene is TRBJ1-4, the V gene TRBV4-2; D may be TRBD1 (5 bases). The CDR3 is 15 residues long. Germline CDR1 reads LGHNA; CDR2 reads YNFKEQ. V dropped 1 base and J dropped 5 bases, with 11 bases sitting between them. The CDR3: CASSQAQAQNEKLFF. The CDR3 DNA is TGTGCCAGCAGCCAAGCACAGGCCCAGAATGAAAAACTGTTTTTT.

Here the CDR3 DNA reads TGTGCCAGTAGTATAGATTTGGAGCAGTACTTC. Its protein product is CASSIDLEQYF. The rearrangement links TRBV19 to TRBJ2-7; D uncertain. The CDR3 contains 11 residues. V lost 0 bases, J lost 7 bases, and 4 bases lay in between. CDR1 and CDR2 (germline): LNHDA, SQIVND (reference sequence). The entire variable domain, with the rest obtained from reference TRBV19 and TRBJ2-7, is as follows: DGGITQSPKYLFRKEGQNVTLSCEQNLNHDAMYWYRQDPGQGLRLIYYSQIVNDFQKGDIAEGYSVSREKKESFPLTVTSAQKNPTAFYLCASSIDLEQYFGPGTRLTVT.

The chain recombines TRBV25-1 with TRBJ2-7; a weak D match, TRBD1 (5 bases). The CDR3 sequence is 12 residues long. Germline V gene data show CDR1 as MGHDK and CDR2 as SYGVNS. The V and J ends lost 5 bases and 9 bases respectively, with 14 bases between them. CDR3 bases: TGTGCCAGCAGTTTGGCAGGGATTGGGCAGTACTTC. Its protein is CASSLAGIGQYF.

Only a few counts were recorded for this clone. The J gene is TRBJ2-5, the V gene TRBV5-8; D uncertain. Trimming cost V 4 bases and J 0 bases, with 16 bases left between them. CDR1 SGHTS and CDR2 YDEGEE come from the germline V gene. CDR3 length: 16 amino acids. Written as DNA, the CDR3 is TGTGCCAGCAGCGGGCAGTTTAATGCGAACCAAGAGACCCAGTACTTC. Encoded protein: CASSGQFNANQETQYF.

The chain joins TRBV30 to TRBJ2-5; 9 nucleotides align to TRBD2. CDR1 is GTSNPN and CDR2 is SVGIG in the germline V gene (reference sequence). J was trimmed by 5 bases and V by 3 bases; bases with no gene match: 10. This CDR3 has 15 amino acids. The CDR3 DNA follows: TGTGCCTGGAGCGGGGGCGGGAGGGGCGTGGAGACCCAGTACTTC. Its translation is CAWSGGGRGVETQYF. Together with reference TRBV30 and TRBJ2-5, the CDR3 gives the full variable domain: SQTIHQWPATLVQPVGSPLSLECTVEGTSNPNLYWYRQAAGRGLQLLFYSVGIGQISSEVPQNLSASRPQDRQFILSSKKLLLSDSGFYLCAWSGGGRGVETQYFGPGTRLLVL.

The chain links TRBV11-3 to TRBJ2-1; 12 bases align to TRBD2. The J segment lost 7 bases and the V segment lost 0 bases, leaving 4 bases of the junction unmatched. The CDR3 runs 16 residues. Germline CDR1 reads SGHNT; CDR2 reads YENEEA. The chain's CDR3 is CASSLDSGTSGNEQFF. The CDR3 nucleotides are TGTGCCAGCAGCTTAGATAGTGGGACTAGCGGGAATGAGCAGTTCTTC.

The J gene is TRBJ2-5, the V gene TRBV10-3; D unclear. CDR1 ENHRY and CDR2 SYGVKD come from the germline V gene. This CDR3 is 14 amino acids long. V was clipped by 0 bases and J by 2 bases, with 7 bases between them. CDR3 residues: CAISESNSQETQYF. CDR3 DNA sequence: TGTGCCATCAGTGAGTCGAACAGTCAAGAGACCCAGTACTTC.

The chain employs TRBV7-2 and TRBJ1-1; D uncertain. Germline CDR1 and CDR2: SGHTA and FQGNSA. The CDR3 has 13 amino acids. Trimming cost V 0 bases and J 11 bases, with 13 bases left between them. The CDR3 loop reads CASSLAGPMGAFF. The CDR3 coding sequence is TGTGCCAGCAGCTTAGCAGGGCCGATGGGGGCTTTCTTT.

The rearrangement links TRBV5-1 to TRBJ1-4, with a possible D match to TRBD1 (5 bases). The CDR3 totals 18 residues. The germline V gene encodes CDR1 SGHRS and CDR2 YFSETQ. Trimming removed 1 base from V and 0 bases from J, with 16 bases in between. Here the CDR3 DNA reads TGCGCCAGCAGCTTGACCTCGCAGGGACCGCCAACTAATGAAAAACTGTTTTTT. Protein product: CASSLTSQGPPTNEKLFF.

V usage is TRBV29-1 and J usage is TRBJ1-5; tentative D call: TRBD1 (5 bases). The CDR3 totals 12 residues. Germline assignment: CDR1 SQVTM and CDR2 ANQGSEA. The ends were cut back, 4 bases at V and 3 bases at J, with 7 bases in the middle. CDR3 in amino acids: CSVGQFNQPQHF. The CDR3 DNA sequence: TGCAGCGTTGGACAGTTCAATCAGCCCCAGCATTTT.

V gene TRBV9 combines with J gene TRBJ2-3; unclear D gene. Trimming left V 3 bases short and J 6 bases short, with 8 bases between. This CDR3 region has 12 residues. Per the germline V gene, CDR1 is SGDLS and CDR2 is YYNGEE. CDR3 amino acids: CASSAIPDTQYF. The CDR3 DNA reads TGTGCCAGCAGCGCCATCCCGGATACGCAGTATTTT.

The chain combines TRBV4-3 with TRBJ2-5; D unresolved. The CDR3 is 13 amino acids. V dropped 0 bases and J dropped 2 bases, with 4 bases sitting between them. Germline V gives CDR1 LGHNA, CDR2 YSLEER. CDR3 in DNA: TGCGCCAGCAGCCAAGACTATCAAGAGACCCAGTACTTC. It specifies CASSQDYQETQYF.

This clone was recorded only once. The rearrangement uses TRBV29-1 and TRBJ1-2; no clear D gene. The CDR3 is 14 residues long. Trimming took 4 bases from V and 4 from J, leaving 16 bases between them. CDR1 is SQVTM and CDR2 is ANQGSEA in the germline V gene. CDR3 in amino acids: CSVVGRRGLYGYTF. The CDR3, as DNA: TGCAGCGTTGTTGGACGCAGAGGACTCTATGGCTACACCTTC.

The rearrangement links TRBV7-2 to TRBJ2-7, with 15 bases aligning to TRBD2. This CDR3 is built from 16 residues. V was clipped by 5 bases and J by 2 bases; unmatched bases: 4. Germline V gene lookup returns CDR1 SGHTA and CDR2 FQGNSA. Here the CDR3 reads CASSPRTSGRAYEQYF. CDR3 sequence (DNA): TGTGCCAGCAGCCCCCGGACTAGCGGGAGGGCCTACGAGCAGTACTTC.